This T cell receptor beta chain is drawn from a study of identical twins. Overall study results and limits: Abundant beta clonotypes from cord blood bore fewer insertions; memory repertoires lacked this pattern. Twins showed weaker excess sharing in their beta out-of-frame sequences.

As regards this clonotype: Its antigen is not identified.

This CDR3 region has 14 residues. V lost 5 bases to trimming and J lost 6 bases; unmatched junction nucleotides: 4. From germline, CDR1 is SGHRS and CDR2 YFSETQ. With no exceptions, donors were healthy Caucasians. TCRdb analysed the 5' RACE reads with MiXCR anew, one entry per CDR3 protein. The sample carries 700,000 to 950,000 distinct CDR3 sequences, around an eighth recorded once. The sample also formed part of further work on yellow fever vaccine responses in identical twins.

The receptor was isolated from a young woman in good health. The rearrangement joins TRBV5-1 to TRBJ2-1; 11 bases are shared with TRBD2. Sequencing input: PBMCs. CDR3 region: CASSRLAGPNEQFF. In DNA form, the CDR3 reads TGCGCCAGCAGTCGACTAGCGGGGCCCAATGAGCAGTTCTTC.